This T cell receptor beta chain was found in a study of T cell responses to AZD1222 COVID-19 vaccine. Looking at the study overall: The study pooled second doses at about 4 or about 12 weeks. Broader study findings: Baseline testing showed seropositivity in only six AZD1222 recipients. Nearly half of spike-specific TCRs reportedly target variant regions that are unmutated in the B.1.351 and B.1.1.7 variants. In a largely white British group with more females than males, clonal diversity was possibly underestimated.

The table came from immunoSEQ multiplex PCR; TCRdb's copy has only in-frame clones and leaves some out. Of over 40,000 clones in the sample, more than 80% were seen once. As concerns this clone: No antigen is known for it.

The CDR3 is 19 amino acids. Deletions cut 0 bases from V and 4 bases from J, with 23 bases between. Germline V lookup: CDR1 SGDLS, CDR2 YYNGEE. V and J are TRBV9 and TRBJ2-1; D remains unclear. This TCR was sampled from an adult in good health. The sequences come from peripheral blood, collected on day 0 of AZD1222 vaccination. The CDR3 nucleotides read TGTGCCAGCAGCGTAGGTGACGGAATCTCACTCCTTGGTTACAATGAGCAGTTCTTC. It specifies CASSVGDGISLLGYNEQFF. The full variable domain, rest sourced from reference TRBV9 and TRBJ2-1, is DSGVTQTPKHLITATGQRVTLRCSPRSGDLSVYWYQQSLDQGLQFLIQYYNGEERAKGNILERFSAQQFPDLHSELNLSSLELGDSALYFCASSVGDGISLLGYNEQFFGPGTRLTVL.